The 22 T cell receptor beta chains in this list originate from one sample, sequenced in a study of cytomegalovirus exposure and HLA in healthy donors. Amplification used 60 Vbeta primers and 13 Jbeta primers. Assay: immunoSEQ multiplex PCR; the TCRdb copy retains only in-frame clones and omits some. The sample has under 70,000 clones, around four fifths seen once. What was sequenced was PBMCs. The receptors shown here come from a male donor in good health and CMV-seropositive.

The rearrangement links TRBV28 to TRBJ2-1, with 8 bases lining up with TRBD1. The germline V gene encodes CDR1 MDHEN and CDR2 SYDVKM. V lost 5 bases to trimming and J lost 4 bases; unmatched junction nucleotides: 4. The CDR3 consists of 14 residues. The CDR3 here is CASSPGQDYNEQFF. The DNA for the CDR3 is TGTGCCAGCAGTCCGGGACAGGATTACAATGAGCAGTTCTTC.

The rearrangement uses TRBV10-2 and TRBJ1-2; possibly TRBD1 for D (5 bases). CDR3 size: 14 residues. The V end lost 3 bases, the J end lost 7 bases, and 15 bases lay between the germline ends. Germline CDR1 reads WSHSY; CDR2 reads SAAADI. The CDR3 bases are TGCGCCAGCAGTGAACTCTGGCAGGGAGGTGGCTACACCTTC. Protein sequence: CASSELWQGGGYTF.

The CDR3 loop reads CASSSGQGAYTIYF. The DNA of the CDR3 is TGCGCCAGCAGTAGCGGACAGGGGGCATACACCATATATTTT. The chain has TRBV4-1 and TRBJ1-3; 11 bases align to TRBD1. The CDR3 extends over 14 amino acids. Germline loops: CDR1 MGHRA, CDR2 YSYEKL. J gave up 8 bases and V 6 bases, and 6 bases lay outside the gene matches.

This clone came up once. V usage is TRBV27 and J usage is TRBJ2-2, with 7 bases that match TRBD2. Per germline, CDR1 MNHEY and CDR2 SMNVEV (reference sequence). V lost 8 bases to trimming and J lost 5 bases; unmatched junction nucleotides: 20. This CDR3 has 18 amino acids. This CDR3 reads CASGITGGSLILTGELFF. The DNA for the CDR3 is TGTGCCAGCGGCATTACGGGGGGATCGCTGATTCTAACCGGGGAGCTGTTTTTT.

This sequence joins TRBV28 and TRBJ1-6, with D unresolved. The V end was cut by 3 bases, the J end by 7 bases, with 7 bases between. Germline V gene data show CDR1 as MDHEN and CDR2 as SYDVKM. The CDR3 has 13 amino acids. DNA for the CDR3: TGTGCCAGCAGTTTCAGGTCCAATTCACCCCTCCACTTT. Translation: CASSFRSNSPLHF. The full variable domain, completed using reference TRBV28 and TRBJ1-6, is DVKVTQSSRYLVKRTGEKVFLECVQDMDHENMFWYRQDPGLGLRLIYFSYDVKMKEKGDIPEGYSVSREKKERFSLILESASTNQTSMYLCASSFRSNSPLHFGNGTRLTVT.

The genes are TRBV4-1 and TRBJ2-5, with D possibly being TRBD2 (6 bases). Trimming removed 1 base at V and 5 bases at J, with 8 bases between. CDR1 and CDR2 (germline): MGHRA, YSYEKL. The CDR3 spans 13 residues. CDR3 nucleotides: TGCGCCAGCAGCCAAGGGCGGGACGAGACCCAGTACTTC. Encoded protein: CASSQGRDETQYF.

This clone was counted only a few times. The CDR3 reads CASSRAGGRTDTQYF. DNA of the CDR3: TGTGCCAGCAGTCGTGCGGGGGGGCGGACAGATACGCAGTATTTT. This chain joins TRBV27 and TRBJ2-3, with 9 bases lining up with TRBD2. Germline lookup yields CDR1 MNHEY and CDR2 SMNVEV (reference sequence). The CDR3 is 15 residues long. The trim removed 5 bases at V and 3 bases at J, leaving 6 bases unmatched.

CDR3 DNA sequence: TGTGCCAGCAGCCCCGGGACAGGGAGTAATTCACCCCTCCACTTT. This sequence encodes CASSPGTGSNSPLHF. The chain carries TRBV5-5 and TRBJ1-6, with 9 bases aligning to TRBD1. The junction had 5 bases not matched to a gene; V was cut back by 4 bases and J by 6 bases. Germline lookup yields CDR1 SGHKS and CDR2 YYEKEE (reference sequence). The CDR3 runs to 15 residues.

This sequence joins TRBV4-2 and TRBJ2-7; TRBD2 matches at 10 bases. Losses at the gene ends were 0 bases for V and 5 bases for J; bases not matched to a gene: 13. CDR3 length: 18 amino acids. Germline lookup yields CDR1 LGHNA and CDR2 YNFKEQ. For the CDR3, the DNA is TGTGCCAGCAGCCAAGATCTCAGCGTCGGGACTAGCGTCCACGAGCAGTACTTC. Protein sequence: CASSQDLSVGTSVHEQYF.

This clone was seen a few times. The chain joins TRBV7-6 to TRBJ2-5; D might be TRBD2 (6 bases). CDR1 SGHVS and CDR2 FNYEAQ come from the germline V gene. This CDR3 has 15 residues. With 5 bases removed from V and 1 base from J, the gap between germline ends came to 14 bases. CDR3 protein: CASSPREQLQETQYF. The CDR3 nucleotides read TGTGCCAGCAGCCCCCGGGAGCAGCTCCAAGAGACCCAGTACTTC.

V gene TRBV5-4 combines with J gene TRBJ2-5, with D possibly matching TRBD2 (6 bases). CDR3 size: 14 residues. CDR1 and CDR2 (germline): SGHNT, YYREEE (reference sequence). Trimming left V 4 bases short and J 1 base short, with 11 bases between. CDR3 nucleotide sequence: TGTGCCAGCAGCGCGGGACGGAGCCAAGAGACCCAGTACTTC. Protein product: CASSAGRSQETQYF.

V is TRBV18 and J is TRBJ2-5; D perhaps matches TRBD2 (6 bases). V lost 5 bases to trimming and J lost 4 bases, with 17 bases between them. This CDR3 spans 15 amino acids. Germline CDR1 and CDR2: KGHSH and LQKENI. The CDR3 here is CASSASSGEVETQYF. In DNA, the CDR3 is TGTGCCAGCTCAGCCTCATCGGGGGAGGTAGAGACCCAGTACTTC. The full variable domain, with the rest looked up from reference TRBV18 and TRBJ2-5, is NAGVMQNPRHLVRRRGQEARLRCSPMKGHSHVYWYRQLPEEGLKFMVYLQKENIIDESGMPKERFSAEFPKEGPSILRIQQVVRGDSAAYFCASSASSGEVETQYFGPGTRLLVL.

This clone has just a few counts. The chain has TRBV30 and TRBJ1-6, with TRBD1 matching over 8 bases. J lost 8 bases, V lost 3 bases, and 3 bases had no gene match. The CDR3 has 13 amino acids. Germline CDR1 is GTSNPN and CDR2 is SVGIG (reference sequence). CDR3 nucleotide sequence: TGTGCCTGGAGAGCGACAGGGGATTCACCCCTCCACTTT. It is translated as CAWRATGDSPLHF. The full variable domain, completed using reference TRBV30 and TRBJ1-6, is SQTIHQWPATLVQPVGSPLSLECTVEGTSNPNLYWYRQAAGRGLQLLFYSVGIGQISSEVPQNLSASRPQDRQFILSSKKLLLSDSGFYLCAWRATGDSPLHFGNGTRLTVT.

The CDR3 sequence: CASSHTGNSGNTIYF. CDR3 bases: TGTGCCAGTAGTCATACAGGGAACTCTGGAAACACCATATATTTT. The V call is TRBV19, the J call TRBJ1-3, with D maybe TRBD1 (6 bases). Trimming stripped 5 bases from V and 0 bases from J, with 11 bases between. The CDR3 is 15 amino acids. CDR1 and CDR2 (germline): LNHDA, SQIVND (reference sequence).

The V and J genes are TRBV25-1 and TRBJ1-2, with 9 bases identical to TRBD1. Germline V gene sequence: CDR1 MGHDK, CDR2 SYGVNS. This CDR3 has 16 residues. V lost 3 bases and J lost 5; bases outside the gene matches: 10. The CDR3 nucleotides are TGTGCCAGCAGTGACTCGGCCGGGACAGGGATATATGGCTACACCTTC. Its translation is CASSDSAGTGIYGYTF.

CDR3 DNA: TGTGCCAGTCAGGGGGCGAAGACCCAGTACTTC. Amino acid sequence: CASQGAKTQYF. The V gene is TRBV19, the J gene TRBJ2-5, with 8 bases identical to TRBD1. This CDR3 has 11 amino acids. From germline, CDR1 is LNHDA and CDR2 SQIVND (reference sequence). After removal of 8 bases from V and 6 bases from J, the junction contained 2 bases not matched to a gene.

The V gene is TRBV5-5, the J gene TRBJ1-4; 8 nucleotides line up with TRBD1. V dropped 1 base and J dropped 2; count of bases not matched to a gene: 7. The germline V gene encodes CDR1 SGHKS and CDR2 YYEKEE (reference sequence). The CDR3 contains 17 residues. The CDR3 reads CASSLYLAGGTNEKLFF. As DNA, the CDR3 is TGTGCCAGCAGCTTGTATTTGGCAGGGGGCACTAATGAAAAACTGTTTTTT.

This clone was picked up one time. The genes are TRBV11-3 and TRBJ1-2; TRBD1 agrees at 8 bases. J lost 4 bases, V lost 5 bases, and 3 bases had no gene match. The germline CDR1 and CDR2 sequences are SGHNT and YENEEA. There are 13 residues in the CDR3. This chain's CDR3 is CASSTQGGYGYTF. The CDR3 bases are TGTGCCAGCAGCACACAGGGGGGCTATGGCTACACCTTC.

The rearrangement joins TRBV7-9 to TRBJ1-4; 11 bases agree with TRBD1. Trimming cost V 2 bases and J 6 bases; bases outside gene matches: 5. The germline CDR1 and CDR2 sequences are SEHNR and FQNEAQ (reference sequence). The CDR3 has 16 amino acids. CDR3 DNA sequence: TGTGCCAGCAGCTTAAGGGACAGGGGGTCATATGAAAAACTGTTTTTT. This gives the protein CASSLRDRGSYEKLFF.

The V gene is TRBV9, the J gene TRBJ2-7; a possible D gene is TRBD1 (6 bases). The CDR3 is 15 residues long. Trimming took 7 bases from V and 2 from J, leaving 19 bases between them. Per the germline V gene, CDR1 is SGDLS and CDR2 is YYNGEE. The CDR3 loop reads CASGPGHFSPYEQYF. CDR3 nucleotides: TGTGCCAGCGGCCCGGGACATTTTTCTCCCTACGAGCAGTACTTC.

The J gene is TRBJ1-4, the V gene TRBV7-8; 7 positions agree with TRBD1. CDR3 length: 14 amino acids. Germline V gives CDR1 SGHVS, CDR2 FQNEAQ. The J segment lost 5 bases and the V segment lost 3 bases, leaving 3 bases of the junction unmatched. The CDR3 coding sequence is TGTGCCAGCAGCTTGCACAGGGGAAATGAAAAACTGTTTTTT. This sequence encodes CASSLHRGNEKLFF.

The CDR3 protein is CASSLGSRLTGKAPQHF. The CDR3 DNA sequence: TGTGCCAGCAGCTTAGGGAGTCGGCTTACAGGGAAGGCGCCCCAGCATTTT. The rearrangement joins TRBV7-8 to TRBJ1-5; possibly TRBD1 for D (6 bases). CDR1 SGHVS and CDR2 FQNEAQ come from the germline V gene. This CDR3 comprises 17 residues. With 1 base removed from V and 9 bases from J, the gap between germline ends came to 22 bases.